Given below is one T cell receptor (beta chain) in context. This specimen comes from a study of blood T cell repertoires in COVID-19. Germline lookup yields CDR1 MGHRA and CDR2 YSYEKL. The CDR3 length is 15 residues. V gave up 4 bases and J gave up 5 bases, with 12 bases separating them. Profiled with immunoSEQ multiplex PCR; TCRdb holds only in-frame clones, not every one. The repertoire holds approximately 210,000 clones, with 70% to 90% as singletons. The chain couples TRBV4-1 to TRBJ1-6; D not certain. Sequencing was carried out using peripheral blood. This receptor was taken from a woman aged 40 to 50 with acute or convalescent COVID-19. In nucleotides, the CDR3 is TGCGCCAGCAGCCCCTGGAGATTCGATAATTCACCCCTCCACTTT. Translated, it gives CASSPWRFDNSPLHF.